The clone carrying this T cell receptor beta chain appeared a single time. Antigen: not known. This sample stems from a study of metastatic and nonmetastatic thyroid tumors. Study-wide results and limits: Reportedly, malignant thyroid tumors had significantly higher TCR beta diversity than benign nodules, in blood and tumor.

TCRdb re-called the PCR reads via MiXCR. The data show about 28,000 clones, more than 20% seen once. All patients were untreated before thyroid surgery. This CDR3 has 13 amino acids. CDR1 and CDR2 (germline): DFQATT, SNEGSKA (reference sequence). The sequenced sample consisted of blood. This sequence originates from a female donor with papillary thyroid cancer or a benign thyroid nodule (not recorded which). Some clones in this sample may be carry-over from other donors' samples. The chain joins TRBV20-1 to TRBJ2-7; maybe TRBD1 (7 bases). CDR3 sequence: CSAGQAGTYEQYF. The DNA for the CDR3 is TGCAGCGCAGGACAGGCGGGAACCTACGAGCAGTACTTC.